This T cell receptor (beta chain) was captured by sequencing in a study of T-cell reconstitution after alpha-beta-depleted transplantation in children. It was with unique molecular identifiers that the TCRbeta library was prepared. Via MiXCR, TCRdb re-called the PCR reads, giving one row per CDR3 protein. The table shows roughly 500,000 distinct CDR3 sequences, with 15% to 20% occurring only once. The V and J ends lost 0 bases and 0 bases respectively, with 11 bases between them. The CDR3 loop spans 17 amino acids. Germline CDR1 reads MGHRA; CDR2 reads YSYEKL. The starting material was PBMCs from the stem cell graft donor, obtained from the stem cell graft. The chain carries TRBV4-1 and TRBJ2-2; the D is unclear. The clonotype originates from a human donor who donated a stem cell graft to a child with acute lymphoblastic leukemia. Written as DNA, the CDR3 is TGCGCCAGCAGCCAAGATCTAGAAGTCTCGAACACCGGGGAGCTGTTTTTT. It codes for CASSQDLEVSNTGELFF.